The 25 T cell receptor beta chains below come from one sample, sequenced in a study of cytomegalovirus exposure and HLA in healthy donors. The PCR contained 60 Vbeta and 13 Jbeta primers. Assay used: immunoSEQ multiplex PCR; TCRdb lists only in-frame clones, some missing. The table lists 200,000 to 250,000 clones, roughly 80% of them singletons, with 15% to 17% in the top ten. Material: PBMCs. Receptors originate from a man aged 40-49 years in good health and CMV-seronegative.

The J gene is TRBJ2-7, the V gene TRBV7-9; 7 bases are shared with TRBD1. V lost 4 bases to trimming and J lost 0 bases; unmatched junction nucleotides: 6. The CDR3 runs 15 residues. CDR1 is SEHNR and CDR2 is FQNEAQ in the germline V gene (reference sequence). CDR3 sequence reads: CASSSPRGPSYEQYF. In nucleotides, the CDR3 is TGTGCCAGCAGCTCCCCTAGGGGGCCCTCCTACGAGCAGTACTTC.

Of note for this clone: Germline and junction disagree at one end, which may indicate a read error. CDR3 loop: CASSLWDRGTTEELFF. In nucleotides, the CDR3 is TGTGCCAGCAGCTTGTGGGACAGGGGTACCACCGAGGAGCTGTTTTTT. J is TRBJ2-2 and V is TRBV5-6; 10 nucleotides match TRBD1. The length of the CDR3 is 16 residues. Germline CDR1 is SGHDT and CDR2 is YYEEEE.

The chain is built from TRBV25-1 and TRBJ2-1; D may be TRBD2 (6 bases). The CDR3 is 14 amino acids. V lost 8 bases and J lost 10, with 21 bases in between. Per germline, CDR1 MGHDK and CDR2 SYGVNS. In DNA form, the CDR3 reads TGTGCCAGCGAAGCGGGCGTTGGAAGGTGGGAGCAGTTCTTC. Translation: CASEAGVGRWEQFF.

The CDR3 DNA reads as TGTGCCAGCTCACGGGACAGGGGATACACCGGGGAGCTGTTTTTT. This codes for CASSRDRGYTGELFF. The V gene is TRBV18, the J gene TRBJ2-2; 10 bases align to TRBD1. Per germline, CDR1 KGHSH and CDR2 LQKENI. Trimming took 4 bases from V and 3 from J; bases not matched to a gene: 2. CDR3 length: 15 residues.

This clone was seen once. The chain is built from TRBV10-3 and TRBJ2-3, with 7 bases lining up with TRBD2. The CDR3 covers 15 residues. The ends lost 5 bases at V and 2 bases at J; junction bases unmatched: 7. Per germline, CDR1 ENHRY and CDR2 SYGVKD. The CDR3 protein is CAISPGLQDTDTQYF. The CDR3 DNA sequence: TGTGCCATCAGTCCGGGACTACAAGACACAGATACGCAGTATTTT.

V usage is TRBV18 and J usage is TRBJ2-1; 7 bases match TRBD1. The CDR3 spans 15 residues. Germline CDR1 is KGHSH and CDR2 is LQKENI. V lost 3 bases and J lost 7; bases outside the gene matches: 9. DNA for the CDR3: TGTGCCAGCTCACCGTACGTAGGGGGCCCAAATGAGCAGTTCTTC. This sequence encodes CASSPYVGGPNEQFF.

V is TRBV2 and J is TRBJ1-6; D is unclear. V lost 3 bases, J lost 4 bases, and 10 bases lay in between. This CDR3 has 15 residues. The V gene's germline CDR1 is SNHLY and CDR2 FYNNEI. CDR3 protein: CASSDGPAYNSPLHF. CDR3 DNA sequence: TGTGCCAGCAGTGATGGGCCAGCATATAATTCACCCCTCCACTTT.

The V gene is TRBV4-1, the J gene TRBJ2-7; 7 nucleotides match TRBD2. V lost 0 bases to trimming and J lost 5 bases; unmatched junction nucleotides: 7. In germline, CDR1 is MGHRA, CDR2 YSYEKL. The CDR3 extends over 15 amino acids. The CDR3 nucleotides read TGCGCCAGCAGCCAAGATTGGGGGGGGGTAAACGAGCAGTACTTC. The encoded protein is CASSQDWGGVNEQYF.

This sequence joins TRBV7-9 and TRBJ2-7; D ambiguous. The CDR3 sequence is 13 residues long. CDR1 is SEHNR and CDR2 is FQNEAQ in the germline V gene (reference sequence). Trimming removed 4 bases at V and 0 bases at J, with 7 bases between. This CDR3 reads CASSSTASYEQYF. For the CDR3, the DNA is TGTGCCAGCAGCTCAACAGCCTCCTACGAGCAGTACTTC.

The rearrangement joins TRBV7-3 to TRBJ2-3; 9 positions agree with TRBD2. Germline trimming cut 5 bases from V and 5 bases from J; bases unmatched to any gene: 11. Germline CDR1 and CDR2: SGHTA and FQGTGA. The CDR3 sequence is 16 residues long. The CDR3 DNA sequence: TGTGCCAGCAGCCCAATAGCGGGAGCAACCGGAGATACGCAGTATTTT. Protein product: CASSPIAGATGDTQYF.

The V and J genes are TRBV27 and TRBJ2-6, with 7 nucleotides matching TRBD1. The germline gives CDR1 MNHEY, CDR2 SMNVEV (reference sequence). The ends lost 6 bases at V and 1 base at J; junction bases unmatched: 18. The CDR3 is made up of 20 amino acids. In DNA form, the CDR3 reads TGTGCCAGCAGGCCTAGACCCGGGACAGAAGTTACGTCTGGGGCCAACGTCCTGACTTTC. Residues: CASRPRPGTEVTSGANVLTF.

The V and J genes are TRBV19 and TRBJ1-5, with D possibly matching TRBD1 (5 bases). The length of the CDR3 is 11 residues. Trimming pared 5 bases from V and 15 bases from J, leaving 14 bases between. Per the germline V gene, CDR1 is LNHDA and CDR2 is SQIVND (reference sequence). The CDR3 sequence: CASSGGDARHF. In DNA, the CDR3 is TGTGCCAGTAGTGGAGGGGACGCGAGGCATTTT.

The gene calls are TRBV11-2 and TRBJ2-5; 10 bases are a match to TRBD2. Germline V lookup: CDR1 SGHAT, CDR2 FQNNGV. After removal of 0 bases from V and 5 bases from J, the junction contained 6 bases not matched to a gene. This CDR3 has 16 residues. This CDR3 is CASSLESSGGRETQYF. CDR3 sequence (DNA): TGTGCCAGCAGCTTAGAATCTAGCGGGGGCCGGGAGACCCAGTACTTC.

Details on this clone: Other nucleotide sequences from this sample produce the same CDR3. This chain links TRBV7-2 with TRBJ1-2; TRBD1 aligns across 8 bases. V shed 5 bases and J 4 bases; nucleotides not matched to a gene: 3. Looked up from germline, CDR1 is SGHTA and CDR2 is FQGNSA. The CDR3 sequence is 13 residues long. Here the CDR3 DNA reads TGTGCCAGCAGCCCTGACAGGGGCTATGGCTACACCTTC. Its translation is CASSPDRGYGYTF.

The chain combines TRBV5-1 with TRBJ2-4, with 9 bases lining up with TRBD1. This CDR3 is 14 amino acids long. The V gene's germline CDR1 is SGHRS and CDR2 YFSETQ. V was clipped by 4 bases and J by 6 bases; unmatched bases: 5. CDR3 DNA sequence: TGCGCCAGCAGCACAGGGACAGGGAGAAACATTCAGTACTTC. It encodes CASSTGTGRNIQYF.

This clone was seen only a few times. This chain uses TRBV28 with TRBJ2-2; D unresolved. Per germline, CDR1 MDHEN and CDR2 SYDVKM. The V gene lost 6 bases and the J gene lost 4 bases, with 6 bases spanning the gap. This CDR3 is built from 12 residues. In nucleotides, the CDR3 is TGTGCCAGCAGATACATCACCGGGGAGCTGTTTTTT. This translates into CASRYITGELFF.

The chain has TRBV27 and TRBJ2-7; 8 bases match TRBD2. Germline CDR1 is MNHEY and CDR2 is SMNVEV (reference sequence). This CDR3 region has 15 residues. The junction had 8 bases not matched to a gene; V was cut back by 3 bases and J by 4 bases. CDR3 bases: TGTGCCAGCAGTTTGGCAGCGGGGGCAGCGTACGAGCAGTACTTC. Encoded protein: CASSLAAGAAYEQYF.

The CDR3 DNA follows: TGTGCCAGTAGTATCCTGGGGCTAGGGGGTGAAGCTTTCTTT. It yields the protein CASSILGLGGEAFF. The chain couples TRBV19 to TRBJ1-1, with D tentatively TRBD1 (6 bases). The CDR3 runs to 14 residues. Germline assignment: CDR1 LNHDA and CDR2 SQIVND (reference sequence). Deletions cut 3 bases from V and 7 bases from J, with 15 bases between.

The J gene is TRBJ1-1, the V gene TRBV7-8; maybe TRBD1 (5 bases). V shed 5 bases and J shed 8 bases, with 9 bases lying between them. Per the germline V gene, CDR1 is SGHVS and CDR2 is FQNEAQ. This CDR3 has 11 residues. The CDR3 sequence is CASSTKGEAFF. CDR3 sequence (DNA): TGTGCCAGCAGCACGAAGGGGGAAGCTTTCTTT.

There are a few counts of this clone. V is TRBV2 and J is TRBJ2-4, with TRBD2 matching 9 bases. There are 13 residues in the CDR3. V was clipped by 7 bases and J by 7 bases; unmatched bases: 5. Germline CDR1 reads SNHLY; CDR2 reads FYNNEI. The CDR3 spells CASMKLAGNIQYF. In DNA form, the CDR3 reads TGTGCCAGCATGAAGCTAGCGGGGAACATTCAGTACTTC.

This clone has only one observation. The rearrangement joins TRBV7-6 to TRBJ2-3; perhaps TRBD1 as D (7 bases). Deletions cut 1 base from V and 3 bases from J, with 14 bases between. CDR1 SGHVS and CDR2 FNYEAQ come from the germline V gene. The CDR3 length is 16 residues. The CDR3: CASSLGTGEVTDTQYF. CDR3 nucleotide sequence: TGTGCCAGCAGCTTAGGTACAGGGGAGGTGACAGATACGCAGTATTTT.

V usage is TRBV7-9 and J usage is TRBJ2-1; 8 bases are a match to TRBD2. V lost 5 bases and J lost 4; bases outside the gene matches: 7. This CDR3 contains 15 residues. In germline, CDR1 is SEHNR, CDR2 FQNEAQ (reference sequence). The CDR3 region is CASSPPGGRYNEQFF. The CDR3 DNA reads as TGTGCCAGCAGCCCACCCGGCGGGAGGTACAATGAGCAGTTCTTC.

This chain links TRBV9 with TRBJ1-2, with TRBD1 identical over 7 bases. Germline CDR1 is SGDLS and CDR2 is YYNGEE. Germline trimming cut 4 bases from V and 0 bases from J; bases unmatched to any gene: 6. This CDR3 is built from 15 residues. CDR3 DNA: TGTGCCAGCAGCCCCCGGGACAGTCCTAACTATGGCTACACCTTC. This translates into CASSPRDSPNYGYTF.

The chain is built from TRBV28 and TRBJ2-3; D remains unclear. From germline, CDR1 is MDHEN and CDR2 SYDVKM. V lost 6 bases to trimming and J lost 0 bases, with 7 bases between them. The CDR3 covers 13 residues. The DNA for the CDR3 is TGTGCCAGCAGAAATCCTAGCACAGATACGCAGTATTTT. Its translation: CASRNPSTDTQYF.

The CDR3 sequence: CASSLDDSGNTIYF. Written as DNA, the CDR3 is TGCGCCAGCAGCTTGGATGACAGTGGAAACACCATATATTTT. The chain combines TRBV5-1 with TRBJ1-3, with D perhaps TRBD1 (5 bases). Trimming took off 0 bases at V and 3 bases at J, with 7 bases between the two ends. The CDR3 loop spans 14 amino acids. Germline-derived CDR1 and CDR2 are SGHRS and YFSETQ.